The rows below give T cell receptor beta chains drawn from one sample of a study of blood T cells in healthy people across ages. TCRdb itself ran the 5' RACE reads through MiXCR, one entry per CDR3 protein. Of roughly 1.4 million distinct CDR3 sequences listed, almost 60% are singletons. The sample was blood. The receptor source for this set is a young man in good health. The CDR3 runs from the conserved cysteine through the conserved F or W. The D gene is left open where the match is weak. Clone size is given for some rows only: seen once, a few or many times, or a class if the clone is expanded.

J: TRBJ2-1
D: TRBD2
length: 18
V: TRBV29-1
size: -
CDR3: CSVERLERGVLIYNEQFF
DNA: TGCAGCGTTGAAAGGTTGGAGCGGGGGGTCCTAATATACAATGAGCAGTTCTTC

J: TRBJ1-1
D: -
length: 16
V: TRBV4-1
size: -
CDR3: CASSPLPGTGNTEAFF
DNA: TGCGCCAGCAGCCCGCTCCCGGGTACAGGGAACACTGAAGCTTTCTTT

J: TRBJ2-1
D: TRBD2
length: 16
V: TRBV12-3/TRBV12-4
size: few
CDR3: CASSLGTTSANNEQFF
DNA: TGTGCCAGCAGTTTAGGTACGACTAGCGCGAACAATGAGCAGTTCTTC

J: TRBJ2-7
D: TRBD1
length: 13
V: TRBV29-1
size: few
CDR3: CSVATGGSYEQYF
DNA: TGCAGCGTTGCGACAGGGGGTAGCTACGAGCAGTACTTC

J: TRBJ1-5
D: -
length: 15
V: TRBV5-1
size: -
CDR3: CASSLQPDSNQPQHF
DNA: TGCGCCAGCAGCTTGCAGCCGGACAGCAATCAGCCCCAGCATTTT

J: TRBJ1-2
D: -
length: 15
V: TRBV3-1
size: -
CDR3: CASSPWAGANYGYTF
DNA: TGTGCCAGCAGCCCCTGGGCAGGAGCTAACTATGGCTACACCTTC

J: TRBJ2-1
D: -
length: 12
V: TRBV12-3/TRBV12-4
size: few
CDR3: CASSYSRREQFF
DNA: TGTGCCAGCAGTTATTCTAGAAGAGAGCAGTTCTTC

J: TRBJ2-7
D: -
length: 10
V: TRBV29-1
size: -
CDR3: CSVTTYEQYF
DNA: TGCAGCGTCACGACCTACGAGCAGTACTTC

J: TRBJ1-1
D: -
length: 14
V: TRBV27
size: -
CDR3: CASSLAVSFSEAFF
DNA: TGTGCCAGCAGTTTAGCCGTCAGTTTCTCTGAAGCTTTCTTT

J: TRBJ1-6
D: TRBD1
length: 17
V: TRBV4-2
size: -
CDR3: CASSQYGQATRGSPLHF
DNA: TGTGCCAGCAGCCAATACGGACAGGCGACAAGGGGGTCACCCCTCCACTTT

J: TRBJ2-7
D: TRBD2
length: 15
V: TRBV12-3/TRBV12-4
size: -
CDR3: CASSKGSSGFGEQYF
DNA: TGTGCCAGCAGCAAAGGTTCTAGCGGGTTTGGCGAGCAGTACTTC

J: TRBJ2-3
D: -
length: 17
V: TRBV7-2
size: -
CDR3: CASSLGVGGRFTDTQYF
DNA: TGTGCCAGCAGCTTAGGTGTCGGGGGAAGGTTCACAGATACGCAGTATTTT

J: TRBJ1-1
D: -
length: 15
V: TRBV14
size: -
CDR3: CASSRGGGVRSMAFF
DNA: TGTGCCAGCAGCCGAGGGGGTGGGGTAAGGTCCATGGCTTTCTTT

J: TRBJ2-1
D: TRBD1
length: 14
V: TRBV20-1
size: -
CDR3: CSAPGTGRGNEQFF
DNA: TGCAGTGCCCCCGGGACAGGGAGAGGAAATGAGCAGTTCTTC

J: TRBJ1-4
D: -
length: 15
V: TRBV12-3/TRBV12-4
size: -
CDR3: CASSLNPWGGEKLFF
DNA: TGTGCCAGCAGTTTAAACCCATGGGGAGGTGAAAAACTGTTTTTT

J: TRBJ2-1
D: TRBD2
length: 14
V: TRBV9
size: few
CDR3: CASSLLAGAGEQFF
DNA: TGTGCCAGCAGCTTACTAGCGGGAGCTGGTGAGCAGTTCTTC

J: TRBJ1-5
D: -
length: 14
V: TRBV12-3/TRBV12-4
size: -
CDR3: CASRDAGFNQPQHF
DNA: TGTGCCAGCAGAGATGCAGGGTTTAATCAGCCCCAGCATTTT

J: TRBJ2-4
D: -
length: 16
V: TRBV9
size: -
CDR3: CASSETHRVGANIQYF
DNA: TGTGCCAGCAGCGAGACCCACAGGGTGGGGGCTAACATTCAGTACTTC

J: TRBJ2-5
D: TRBD1
length: 15
V: TRBV11-2
size: -
CDR3: CASSFDRGLEETQYF
DNA: TGTGCCAGCAGCTTTGACAGGGGGCTGGAAGAGACCCAGTACTTC

J: TRBJ1-1
D: TRBD1
length: 16
V: TRBV4-1
size: -
CDR3: CASSQKTDRGSPEAFF
DNA: TGCGCCAGCAGCCAGAAAACCGACAGGGGATCGCCTGAAGCTTTCTTT

J: TRBJ2-7
D: -
length: 14
V: TRBV12-3/TRBV12-4
size: -
CDR3: CASSLARTSYEQYF
DNA: TGTGCCAGCAGTTTGGCCAGGACCTCCTACGAGCAGTACTTC

J: TRBJ2-7
D: -
length: 12
V: TRBV20-1
size: -
CDR3: CSAPGSSYEQYF
DNA: TGCAGTGCTCCGGGTTCCTCCTACGAGCAGTACTTC

J: TRBJ2-5
D: -
length: 12
V: TRBV5-1
size: many
CDR3: CASSTDRETQYF
DNA: TGCGCCAGCAGCACGGACAGAGAGACCCAGTACTTC

J: TRBJ1-1
D: -
length: 13
V: TRBV5-1
size: few
CDR3: CASSLDGHTEAFF
DNA: TGCGCCAGCAGCTTGGACGGTCACACTGAAGCTTTCTTT

J: TRBJ2-5
D: -
length: 12
V: TRBV29-1
size: few
CDR3: CSVGRSQETQYF
DNA: TGCAGCGTGGGCAGGTCCCAAGAGACCCAGTACTTC

J: TRBJ2-2
D: -
length: 13
V: TRBV29-1
size: -
CDR3: CSVEDRGTGELFF
DNA: TGCAGCGTTGAAGACAGGGGAACCGGGGAGCTGTTTTTT

J: TRBJ2-2
D: -
length: 16
V: TRBV5-1
size: -
CDR3: CASSRQQGGNTGELFF
DNA: TGCGCCAGCAGCCGGCAACAGGGAGGGAACACCGGGGAGCTGTTTTTT

J: TRBJ2-7
D: -
length: 12
V: TRBV6-1
size: many
CDR3: CASSERGYEQYF
DNA: TGTGCCAGCAGTGAGAGGGGCTACGAGCAGTACTTC

J: TRBJ1-1
D: -
length: 16
V: TRBV4-3
size: -
CDR3: CASSQDGRAEGTEAFF
DNA: TGCGCCAGCAGCCAAGATGGTCGGGCGGAGGGCACTGAAGCTTTCTTT

J: TRBJ1-3
D: -
length: 13
V: TRBV5-1
size: -
CDR3: CASSLDPGNTIYF
DNA: TGCGCCAGCAGCTTGGACCCCGGAAACACCATATATTTT

J: TRBJ2-5
D: -
length: 16
V: TRBV7-9
size: -
CDR3: CASSLSGVLDQETQYF
DNA: TGTGCCAGCAGCTTATCGGGTGTGCTGGATCAAGAGACCCAGTACTTC